The clone carrying this T cell receptor beta chain appeared a few times. No antigen is known for it. In germline, CDR1 is LGHNA, CDR2 YSLEER. Trimming removed 7 bases from V and 4 bases from J, with 28 bases in between. The CDR3 is 18 amino acids. This entry belongs to a study of PD-1 blockade in classical Hodgkin lymphoma. The study, taken as a whole, reports: There was a significant rise in CD4+ TCR diversity by C4D1, with no such rise for CD8+. No one has yet defined what causes the repertoire differences, which may be disease activity or prior therapy. TCR diversity at baseline was reported to be reduced in newly diagnosed patients relative to healthy donors.

TCRdb's table, derived via immunoSEQ multiplex PCR, lists solely in-frame clones and lacks some. Of just over 60,000 clones in the sample, roughly 88% are singletons; the top ten hold around 13%. Brentuximab vedotin exposure varied among the patients, all of whom had relapsed after autologous stem cell transplantation. Patients reached a best response of complete response, partial response or progressive disease. The rearrangement uses TRBV4-3 and TRBJ1-1, with D unclear. The specimen comprised peripheral blood mononuclear cells (PBMCs), sampled at baseline. This sequence was found in a human donor with classical Hodgkin lymphoma. The CDR3 bases are TGCGCCAGCATCCGAGTCCCCAACAGCCTGGCCGGCCCCACTGAAGCTTTCTTT. As protein: CASIRVPNSLAGPTEAFF.